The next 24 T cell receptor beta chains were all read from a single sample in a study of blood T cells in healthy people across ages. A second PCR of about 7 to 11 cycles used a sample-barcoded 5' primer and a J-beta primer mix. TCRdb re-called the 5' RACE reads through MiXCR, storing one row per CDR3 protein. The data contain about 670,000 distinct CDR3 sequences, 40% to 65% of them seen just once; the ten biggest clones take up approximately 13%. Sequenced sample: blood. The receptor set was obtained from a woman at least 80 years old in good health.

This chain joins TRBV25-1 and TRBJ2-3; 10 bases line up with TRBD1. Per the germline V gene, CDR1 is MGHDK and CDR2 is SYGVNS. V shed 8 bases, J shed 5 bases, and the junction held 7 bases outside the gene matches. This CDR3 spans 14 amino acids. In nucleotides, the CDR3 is TGTGCCAGCTCCCAGGACAGGGGGGGAGATACGCAGTATTTT. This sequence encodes CASSQDRGGDTQYF. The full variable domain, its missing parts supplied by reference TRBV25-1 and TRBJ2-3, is EADIYQTPRYLVIGTGKKITLECSQTMGHDKMYWYQQDPGMELHLIHYSYGVNSTEKGDLSSESTVSRIRTEHFPLTLESARPSHTSQYLCASSQDRGGDTQYFGPGTRLTVL.

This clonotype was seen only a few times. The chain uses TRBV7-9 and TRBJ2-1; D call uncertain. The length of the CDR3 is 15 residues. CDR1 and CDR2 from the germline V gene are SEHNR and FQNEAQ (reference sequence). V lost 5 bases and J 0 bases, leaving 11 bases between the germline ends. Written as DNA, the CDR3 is TGTGCCAGCAGCCTCGACTGGGGCTCCTACAATGAGCAGTTCTTC. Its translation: CASSLDWGSYNEQFF.

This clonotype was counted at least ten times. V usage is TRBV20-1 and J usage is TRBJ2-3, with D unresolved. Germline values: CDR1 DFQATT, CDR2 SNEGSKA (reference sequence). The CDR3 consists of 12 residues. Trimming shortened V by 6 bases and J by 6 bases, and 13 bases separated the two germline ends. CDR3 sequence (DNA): TGCAGTGCGAGGACGATGGCCGATACGCAGTATTTT. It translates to CSARTMADTQYF.

CDR3 sequence reads: CASSWGLPNGYTF. CDR3 nucleotides: TGTGCCAGCAGCTGGGGACTGCCGAATGGCTACACCTTC. The rearrangement links TRBV7-2 to TRBJ1-2, with D perhaps matching TRBD1 (5 bases). Trimming left V 4 bases short and J 6 bases short, with 12 bases between. This CDR3 region has 13 residues. The germline V gene has CDR1 SGHTA and CDR2 FQGNSA.

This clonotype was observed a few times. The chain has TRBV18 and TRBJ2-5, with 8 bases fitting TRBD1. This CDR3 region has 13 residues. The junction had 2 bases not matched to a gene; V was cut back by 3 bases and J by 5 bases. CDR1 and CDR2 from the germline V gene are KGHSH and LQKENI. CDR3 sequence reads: CASSPRDRETQYF. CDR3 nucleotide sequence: TGTGCCAGCTCACCTCGGGACAGGGAGACCCAGTACTTC.

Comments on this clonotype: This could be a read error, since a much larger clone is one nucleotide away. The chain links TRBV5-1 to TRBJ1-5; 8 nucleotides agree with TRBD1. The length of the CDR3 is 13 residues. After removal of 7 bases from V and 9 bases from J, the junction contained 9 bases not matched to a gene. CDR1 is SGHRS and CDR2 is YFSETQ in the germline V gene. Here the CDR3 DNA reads TGCGCCAGCCGGACAGGGAGTGATCCGCCCCAGCATTTT. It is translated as CASRTGSDPPQHF.

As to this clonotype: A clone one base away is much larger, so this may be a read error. The CDR3 DNA reads TGTGCCGGCAGGCGGACAGGGAACACCGGGGAGCTGTTTTTT. Translating gives CAGRRTGNTGELFF. The chain is built from TRBV6-5 and TRBJ2-2; 7 positions match TRBD1. Germline CDR1 is MNHEY and CDR2 is SVGAGI. This CDR3 has 14 residues.

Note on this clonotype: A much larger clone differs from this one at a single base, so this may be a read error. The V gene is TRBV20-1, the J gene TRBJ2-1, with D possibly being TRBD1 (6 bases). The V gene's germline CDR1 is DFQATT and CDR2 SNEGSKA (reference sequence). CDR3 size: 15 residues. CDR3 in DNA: TGCAGTGCTCTTCAGACAGGCCTAGCCGTCAATGAGCGGTTCTTC. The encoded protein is CSALQTGLAVNERFF.

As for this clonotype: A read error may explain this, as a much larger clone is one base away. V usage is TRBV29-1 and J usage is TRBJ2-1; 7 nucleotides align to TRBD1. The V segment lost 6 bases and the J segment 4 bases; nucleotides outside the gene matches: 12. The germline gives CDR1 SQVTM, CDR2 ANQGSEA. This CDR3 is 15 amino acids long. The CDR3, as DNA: TGCAGCGTCTCAACAATCAGGGGGTCTTACAATGAGCAGTTCTTC. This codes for CSVSTIRGSYNEQFF.

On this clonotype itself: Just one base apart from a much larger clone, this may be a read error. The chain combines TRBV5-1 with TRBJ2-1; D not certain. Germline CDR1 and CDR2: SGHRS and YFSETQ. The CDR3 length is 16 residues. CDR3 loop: CASSLGVTRSYNERFF. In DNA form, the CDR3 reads TGCGCCAGCAGCTTGGGTGTAACCCGTTCCTACAATGAGCGGTTCTTC.

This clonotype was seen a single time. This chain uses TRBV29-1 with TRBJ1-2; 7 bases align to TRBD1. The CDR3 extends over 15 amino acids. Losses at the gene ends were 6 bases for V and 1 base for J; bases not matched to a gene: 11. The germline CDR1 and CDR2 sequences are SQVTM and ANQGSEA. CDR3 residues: CSVATGQGFNYGYTF. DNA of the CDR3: TGCAGCGTGGCGACAGGGCAAGGCTTTAACTATGGCTACACCTTC.

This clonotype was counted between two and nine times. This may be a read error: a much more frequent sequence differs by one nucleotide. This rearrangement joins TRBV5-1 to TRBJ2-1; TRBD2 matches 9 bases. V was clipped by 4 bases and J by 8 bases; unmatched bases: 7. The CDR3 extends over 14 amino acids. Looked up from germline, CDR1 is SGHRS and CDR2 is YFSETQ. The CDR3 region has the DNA TGCGCCAGCAGCGTAACTGCGGGAGGGTATGAGCAGTTCTTC. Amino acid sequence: CASSVTAGGYEQFF.

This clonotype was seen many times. The DNA of the CDR3 is TGTGCCAGCAGCCCAGCAGGCAGCAATCAGCCCCAGCATTTT. Amino acid sequence: CASSPAGSNQPQHF. The chain links TRBV7-9 to TRBJ1-5; D not resolved. This CDR3 comprises 14 residues. In germline, CDR1 is SEHNR, CDR2 FQNEAQ (reference sequence). The germline V and J ends were trimmed by 5 bases and 1 base, with 9 bases remaining between them.

The CDR3 region has the DNA TGTGCCAGCTCACCTCTCGCGGGCTCCAATCAGCCCCAGCATTTT. Translated: CASSPLAGSNQPQHF. The V call is TRBV18, the J call TRBJ1-5; D is unresolved. The germline gives CDR1 KGHSH, CDR2 LQKENI. The CDR3 has 15 residues. With 3 bases removed from V and 3 bases from J, the gap between germline ends came to 12 bases.

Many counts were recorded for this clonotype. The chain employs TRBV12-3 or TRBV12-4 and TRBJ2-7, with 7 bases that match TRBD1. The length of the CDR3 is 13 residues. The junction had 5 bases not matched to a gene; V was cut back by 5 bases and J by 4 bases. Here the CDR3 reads CASSGTGEYEQYF. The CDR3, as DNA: TGTGCCAGCAGTGGCACAGGGGAATACGAGCAGTACTTC.

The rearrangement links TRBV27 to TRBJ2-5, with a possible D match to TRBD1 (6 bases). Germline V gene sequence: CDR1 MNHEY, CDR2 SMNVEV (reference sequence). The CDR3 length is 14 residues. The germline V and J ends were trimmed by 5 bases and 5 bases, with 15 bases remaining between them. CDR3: CASSPGQLSETQYF. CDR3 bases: TGTGCCAGCAGTCCCGGACAGTTGAGTGAGACCCAGTACTTC.

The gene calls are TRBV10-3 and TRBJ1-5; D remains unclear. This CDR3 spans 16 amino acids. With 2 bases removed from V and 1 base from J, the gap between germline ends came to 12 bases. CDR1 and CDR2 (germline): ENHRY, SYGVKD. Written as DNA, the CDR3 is TGTGCCATCAGTGAGATATGGGATGCGAGCAATCAGCCCCAGCATTTT. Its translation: CAISEIWDASNQPQHF.

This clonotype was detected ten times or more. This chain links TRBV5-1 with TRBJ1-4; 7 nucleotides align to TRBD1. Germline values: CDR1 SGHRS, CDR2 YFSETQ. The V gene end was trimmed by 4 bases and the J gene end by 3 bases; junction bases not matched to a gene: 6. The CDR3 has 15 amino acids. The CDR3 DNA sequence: TGCGCCAGCAGCCGGGGACAGCCCTCTAATGAAAAACTGTTTTTT. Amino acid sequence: CASSRGQPSNEKLFF. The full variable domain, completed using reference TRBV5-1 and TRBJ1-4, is KAGVTQTPRYLIKTRGQQVTLSCSPISGHRSVSWYQQTPGQGLQFLFEYFSETQRNKGNFPGRFSGRQFSNSRSEMNVSTLELGDSALYLCASSRGQPSNEKLFFGSGTQLSVL.

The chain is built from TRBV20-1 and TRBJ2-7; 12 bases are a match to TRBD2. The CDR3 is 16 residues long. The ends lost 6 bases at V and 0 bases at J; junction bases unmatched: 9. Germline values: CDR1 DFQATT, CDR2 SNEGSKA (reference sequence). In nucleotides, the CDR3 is TGCAGTGCACCCCGGACTAGCGGGACAAGCTCCTACGAGCAGTACTTC. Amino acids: CSAPRTSGTSSYEQYF.

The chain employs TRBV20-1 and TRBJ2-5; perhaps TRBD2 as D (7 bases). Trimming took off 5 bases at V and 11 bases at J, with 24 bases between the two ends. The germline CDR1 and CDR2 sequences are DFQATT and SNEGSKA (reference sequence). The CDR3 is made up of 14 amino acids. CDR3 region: CSAGKVRGANEQYF. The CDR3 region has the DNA TGCAGTGCTGGGAAGGTCCGGGGGGCGAATGAGCAGTACTTC.

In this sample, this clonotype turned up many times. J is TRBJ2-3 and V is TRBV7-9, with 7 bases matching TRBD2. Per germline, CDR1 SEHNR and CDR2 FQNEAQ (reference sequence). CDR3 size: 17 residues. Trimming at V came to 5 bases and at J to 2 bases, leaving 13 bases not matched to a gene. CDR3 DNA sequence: TGTGCCAGCAGCCCCTTCCGGTCTAGCGGACCCACAGATACGCAGTATTTT. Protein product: CASSPFRSSGPTDTQYF. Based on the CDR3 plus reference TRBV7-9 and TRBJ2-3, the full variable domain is DTGVSQNPRHKITKRGQNVTFRCDPISEHNRLYWYRQTLGQGPEFLTYFQNEAQLEKSRLLSDRFSAERPKGSFSTLEIQRTEQGDSAMYLCASSPFRSSGPTDTQYFGPGTRLTVL.

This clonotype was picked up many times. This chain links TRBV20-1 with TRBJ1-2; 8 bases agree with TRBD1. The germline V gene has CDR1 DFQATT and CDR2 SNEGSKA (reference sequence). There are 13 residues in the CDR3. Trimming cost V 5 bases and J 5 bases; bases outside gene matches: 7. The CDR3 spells CSASGGTGYGYTF. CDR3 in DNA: TGCAGTGCTTCCGGCGGGACAGGTTATGGCTACACCTTC.

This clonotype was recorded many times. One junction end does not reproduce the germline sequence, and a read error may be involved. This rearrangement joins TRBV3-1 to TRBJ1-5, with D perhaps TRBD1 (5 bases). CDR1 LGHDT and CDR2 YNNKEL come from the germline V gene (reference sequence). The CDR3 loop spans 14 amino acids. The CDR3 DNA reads TGTGCCAGCGGCCAGGGCTATAGCAATCAGCCCCAGCATTTT. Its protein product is CASGQGYSNQPQHF.

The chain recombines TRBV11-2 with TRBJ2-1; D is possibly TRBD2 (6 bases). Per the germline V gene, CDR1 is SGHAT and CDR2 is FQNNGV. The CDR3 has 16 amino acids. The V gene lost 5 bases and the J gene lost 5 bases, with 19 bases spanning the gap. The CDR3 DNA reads TGTGCCAGCAGCCCCAATTACGGGAGTGGTGACAATGAGCAGTTCTTC. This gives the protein CASSPNYGSGDNEQFF. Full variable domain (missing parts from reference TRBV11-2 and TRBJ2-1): EAGVAQSPRYKIIEKRQSVAFWCNPISGHATLYWYQQILGQGPKLLIQFQNNGVVDDSQLPKDRFSAERLKGVDSTLKIQPAKLEDSAVYLCASSPNYGSGDNEQFFGPGTRLTVL.